This TCR beta chain was recorded in a study of cytomegalovirus exposure and HLA in healthy donors. Study conclusions and caveats: Follow-up analysis later connected one missense variant in DCLRE1C with trimming of TCR beta V- and J-genes.

The CDR3 has 12 amino acids. V lost 5 bases to trimming and J lost 9 bases, with 11 bases between them. Germline V gene data show CDR1 as SEHNR and CDR2 as FQNEAQ (reference sequence). All the people who gave samples were healthy bone marrow donors. Primers for the PCR totalled 60 Vbeta and 13 Jbeta. The method was immunoSEQ multiplex PCR; TCRdb's version includes in-frame clones alone and lacks a portion of them. The sample has around 150,000 clones; around 80% are singletons. A word on this clone: The antigen is undetermined.

The sample was PBMCs. The origin of this receptor is a woman in her forties in good health and CMV-seronegative. The J gene is TRBJ2-1, the V gene TRBV7-9, with a weak D call TRBD1 (6 bases). In DNA form, the CDR3 reads TGTGCCAGCAGCATCACAGGGACTGAGCAGTTCTTC. Encoded protein: CASSITGTEQFF.